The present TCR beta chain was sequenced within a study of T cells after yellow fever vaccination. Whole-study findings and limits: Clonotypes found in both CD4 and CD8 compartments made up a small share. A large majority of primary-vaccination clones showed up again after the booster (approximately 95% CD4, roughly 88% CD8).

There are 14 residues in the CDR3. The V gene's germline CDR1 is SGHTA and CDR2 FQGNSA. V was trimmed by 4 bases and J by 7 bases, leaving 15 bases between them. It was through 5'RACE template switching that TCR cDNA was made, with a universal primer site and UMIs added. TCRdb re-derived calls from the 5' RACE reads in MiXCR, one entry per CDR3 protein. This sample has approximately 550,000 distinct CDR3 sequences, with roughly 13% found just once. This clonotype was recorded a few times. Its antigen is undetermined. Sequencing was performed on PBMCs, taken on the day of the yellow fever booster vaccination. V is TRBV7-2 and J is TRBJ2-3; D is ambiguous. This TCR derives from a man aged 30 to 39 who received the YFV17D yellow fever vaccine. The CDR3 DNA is TGTGCCAGCAGCTCTAGTGGGGTGTCCTATACGCAGTATTTT. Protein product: CASSSSGVSYTQYF.